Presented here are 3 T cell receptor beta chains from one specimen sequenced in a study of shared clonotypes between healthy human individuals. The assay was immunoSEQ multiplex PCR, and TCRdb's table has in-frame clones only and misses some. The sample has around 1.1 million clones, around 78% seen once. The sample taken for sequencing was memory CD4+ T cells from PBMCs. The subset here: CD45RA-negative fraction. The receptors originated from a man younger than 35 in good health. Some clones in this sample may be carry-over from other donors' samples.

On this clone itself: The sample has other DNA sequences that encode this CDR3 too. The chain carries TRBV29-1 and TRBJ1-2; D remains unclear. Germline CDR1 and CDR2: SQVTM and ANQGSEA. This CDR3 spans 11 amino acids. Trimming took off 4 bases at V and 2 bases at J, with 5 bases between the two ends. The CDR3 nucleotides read TGCAGCGTTGCGCTAAACTATGGCTACACCTTC. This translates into CSVALNYGYTF.

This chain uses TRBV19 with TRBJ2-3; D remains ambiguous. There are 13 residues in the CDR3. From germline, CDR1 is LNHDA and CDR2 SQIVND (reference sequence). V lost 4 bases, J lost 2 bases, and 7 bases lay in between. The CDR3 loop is CASSNQATDTQYF. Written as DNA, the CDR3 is TGTGCCAGTAGTAATCAAGCCACAGATACGCAGTATTTT.

The CDR3 here is CASSLDRVPYEQYF. In DNA form, the CDR3 reads TGTGCCAGCAGCCTTGACCGCGTGCCCTACGAGCAGTACTTC. The rearrangement links TRBV11-2 to TRBJ2-7; unclear D gene. In germline, CDR1 is SGHAT, CDR2 FQNNGV. V was pared by 5 bases and J by 2 bases, with 13 bases between. CDR3 size: 14 residues.